The entry that follows covers one T cell receptor (beta chain) sequence. This table comes from immunoSEQ multiplex PCR, and its TCRdb copy is limited to in-frame clones, with some not included. The sample includes around 36,000 clones, more than 90% of them seen just once. These data are taken from a study of T cell changes during pregnancy in multiple sclerosis. V was shortened by 0 bases and J by 4 bases, with 10 bases between the two germline ends. Germline V CDR1 and CDR2: SGHKS, YYEKEE (reference sequence). The CDR3 runs to 14 residues. The clonotype comes from a female donor with multiple sclerosis, enrolled in a pregnancy study. Sequencing was performed on CD8+ T cells from peripheral blood mononuclear cells, taken in the first trimester of pregnancy. The chain employs TRBV5-5 and TRBJ1-1, with D perhaps TRBD1 (5 bases). CDR3 sequence (DNA): TGTGCCAGCAGCTTGGAACCGGGGGGCACTGAAGCTTTCTTT. As protein: CASSLEPGGTEAFF.